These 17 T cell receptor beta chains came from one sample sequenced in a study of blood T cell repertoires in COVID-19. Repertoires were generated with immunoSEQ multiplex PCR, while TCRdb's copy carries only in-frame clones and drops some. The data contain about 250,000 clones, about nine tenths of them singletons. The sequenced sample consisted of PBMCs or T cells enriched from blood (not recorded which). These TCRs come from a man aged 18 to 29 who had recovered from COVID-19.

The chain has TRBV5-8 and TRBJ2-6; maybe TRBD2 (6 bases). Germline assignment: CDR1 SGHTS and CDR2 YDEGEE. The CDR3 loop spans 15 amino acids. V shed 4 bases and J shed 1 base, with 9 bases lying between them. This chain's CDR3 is CASSPRGSGANVLTF. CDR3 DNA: TGTGCCAGCAGCCCTCGGGGGTCTGGGGCCAACGTCCTGACTTTC.

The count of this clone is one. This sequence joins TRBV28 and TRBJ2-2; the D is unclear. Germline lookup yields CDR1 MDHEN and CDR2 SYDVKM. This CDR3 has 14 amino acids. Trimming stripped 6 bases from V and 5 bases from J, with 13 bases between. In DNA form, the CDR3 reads TGTGCCAGCAGCTCCCCGGGTCGGACCGGGGAGCTGTTTTTT. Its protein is CASSSPGRTGELFF.

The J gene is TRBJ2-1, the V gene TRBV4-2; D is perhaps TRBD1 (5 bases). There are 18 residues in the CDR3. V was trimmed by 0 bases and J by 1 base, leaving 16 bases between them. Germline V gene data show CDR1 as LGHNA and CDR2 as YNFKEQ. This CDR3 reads CASSQEDRASGSYNEQFF. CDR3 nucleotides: TGTGCCAGCAGCCAAGAGGATAGGGCTTCAGGGTCCTACAATGAGCAGTTCTTC.

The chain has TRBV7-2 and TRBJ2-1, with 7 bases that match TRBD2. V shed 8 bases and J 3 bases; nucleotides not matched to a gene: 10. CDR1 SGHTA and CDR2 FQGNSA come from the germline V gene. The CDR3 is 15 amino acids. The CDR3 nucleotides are TGTGCCAGCTTAAAGGGCGGGGGTAACTACAATGAGCAGTTCTTC. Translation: CASLKGGGNYNEQFF.

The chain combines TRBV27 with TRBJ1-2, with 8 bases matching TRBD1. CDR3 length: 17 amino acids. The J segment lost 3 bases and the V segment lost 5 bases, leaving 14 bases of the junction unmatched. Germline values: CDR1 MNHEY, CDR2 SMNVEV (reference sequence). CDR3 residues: CASSRSGSQGADYGYTF. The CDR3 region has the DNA TGTGCCAGCAGTCGTAGCGGCTCTCAGGGGGCGGACTATGGCTACACCTTC.

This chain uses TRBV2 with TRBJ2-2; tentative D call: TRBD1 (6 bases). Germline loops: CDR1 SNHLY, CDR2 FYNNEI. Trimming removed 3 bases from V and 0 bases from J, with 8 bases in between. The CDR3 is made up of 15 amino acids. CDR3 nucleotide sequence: TGTGCCAGCAGTGATAGGGGGACGAACACCGGGGAGCTGTTTTTT. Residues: CASSDRGTNTGELFF.

CDR3 in DNA: TGTGCCAGCAGTCGGGGGACAGGGGATCTTTATAGCAATCAGCCCCAGCATTTT. This gives the protein CASSRGTGDLYSNQPQHF. V is TRBV28 and J is TRBJ1-5; 10 bases map to TRBD1. With V trimmed by 5 bases and J by 0 bases, 10 bases remained unmatched. The CDR3 spans 18 residues. Germline V gives CDR1 MDHEN, CDR2 SYDVKM. The variable domain in full, completed from reference TRBV28 and TRBJ1-5, reads DVKVTQSSRYLVKRTGEKVFLECVQDMDHENMFWYRQDPGLGLRLIYFSYDVKMKEKGDIPEGYSVSREKKERFSLILESASTNQTSMYLCASSRGTGDLYSNQPQHFGDGTRLSIL.

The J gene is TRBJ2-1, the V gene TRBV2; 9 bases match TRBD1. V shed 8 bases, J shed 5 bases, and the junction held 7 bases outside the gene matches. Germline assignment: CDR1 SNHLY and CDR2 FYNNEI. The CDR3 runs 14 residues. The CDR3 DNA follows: TGTGCCAGCCATGACACAGGGGGCCACAATGAGCAGTTCTTC. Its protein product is CASHDTGGHNEQFF.

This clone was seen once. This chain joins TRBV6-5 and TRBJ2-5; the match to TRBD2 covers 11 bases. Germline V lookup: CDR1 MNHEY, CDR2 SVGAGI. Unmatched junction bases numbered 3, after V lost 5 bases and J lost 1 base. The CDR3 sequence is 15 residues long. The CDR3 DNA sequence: TGTGCCAGCAGTCGGACTAGCGGGCCCCAAGAGACCCAGTACTTC. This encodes CASSRTSGPQETQYF.

In DNA form, the CDR3 reads TGTGCCACCAGTGACTCCCCGGGCCTGGGGGGCAATGAGCAGTTCTTC. Protein: CATSDSPGLGGNEQFF. This chain connects TRBV24-1 to TRBJ2-1, with D maybe TRBD2 (6 bases). Germline V CDR1 and CDR2: KGHDR, SFDVKD. This CDR3 comprises 16 residues. V lost 4 bases to trimming and J lost 6 bases, with 18 bases between them.

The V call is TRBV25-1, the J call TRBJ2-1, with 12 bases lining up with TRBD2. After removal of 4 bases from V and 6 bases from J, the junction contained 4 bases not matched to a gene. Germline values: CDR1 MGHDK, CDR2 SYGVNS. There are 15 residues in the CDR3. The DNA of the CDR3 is TGTGCCAGCAGTGGACTAGCGGGAGTTAGCAATGAGCAGTTCTTC. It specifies CASSGLAGVSNEQFF.

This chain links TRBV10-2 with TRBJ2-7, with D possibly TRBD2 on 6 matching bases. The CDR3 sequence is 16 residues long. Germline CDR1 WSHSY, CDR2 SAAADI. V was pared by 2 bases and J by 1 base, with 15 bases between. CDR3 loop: CASSERGTELSYEQYF. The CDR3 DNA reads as TGCGCCAGCAGTGAGCGGGGGACTGAGCTTTCCTACGAGCAGTACTTC.

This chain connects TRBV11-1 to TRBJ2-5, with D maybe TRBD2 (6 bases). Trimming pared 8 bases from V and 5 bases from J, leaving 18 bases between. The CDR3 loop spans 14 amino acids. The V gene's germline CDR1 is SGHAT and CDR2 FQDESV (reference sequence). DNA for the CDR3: TGTGCCAGCCGTACCCGGGTAGGAGGGGAGACCCAGTACTTC. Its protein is CASRTRVGGETQYF.

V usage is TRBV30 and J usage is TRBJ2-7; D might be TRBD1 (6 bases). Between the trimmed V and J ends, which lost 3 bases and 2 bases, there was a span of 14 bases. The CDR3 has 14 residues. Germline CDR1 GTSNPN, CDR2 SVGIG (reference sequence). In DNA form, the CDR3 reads TGTGCCTGGAGCCCCAGGGGAACCCCCTACGAGCAGTACTTC. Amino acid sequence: CAWSPRGTPYEQYF.

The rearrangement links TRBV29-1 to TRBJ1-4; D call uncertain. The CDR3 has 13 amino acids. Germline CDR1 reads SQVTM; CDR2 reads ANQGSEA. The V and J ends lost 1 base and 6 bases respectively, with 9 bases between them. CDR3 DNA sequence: TGCAGCGTTGAAGTATGGCCCGATGAAAAACTGTTTTTT. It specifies CSVEVWPDEKLFF.

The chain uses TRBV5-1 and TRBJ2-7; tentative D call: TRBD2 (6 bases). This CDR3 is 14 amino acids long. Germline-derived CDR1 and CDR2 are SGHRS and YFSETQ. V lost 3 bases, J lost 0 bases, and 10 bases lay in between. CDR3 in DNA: TGCGCCAGCAGCTGGACGGGGGACTCCTACGAGCAGTACTTC. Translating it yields CASSWTGDSYEQYF.

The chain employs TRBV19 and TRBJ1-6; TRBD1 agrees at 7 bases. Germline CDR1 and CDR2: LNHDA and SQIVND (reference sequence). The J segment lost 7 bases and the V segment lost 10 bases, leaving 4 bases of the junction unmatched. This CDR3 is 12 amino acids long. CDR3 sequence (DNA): TGTGCCAATTCACAGGGGAATTCACCCCTCCACTTT. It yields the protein CANSQGNSPLHF. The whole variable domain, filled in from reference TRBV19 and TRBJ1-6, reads DGGITQSPKYLFRKEGQNVTLSCEQNLNHDAMYWYRQDPGQGLRLIYYSQIVNDFQKGDIAEGYSVSREKKESFPLTVTSAQKNPTAFYLCANSQGNSPLHFGNGTRLTVT.